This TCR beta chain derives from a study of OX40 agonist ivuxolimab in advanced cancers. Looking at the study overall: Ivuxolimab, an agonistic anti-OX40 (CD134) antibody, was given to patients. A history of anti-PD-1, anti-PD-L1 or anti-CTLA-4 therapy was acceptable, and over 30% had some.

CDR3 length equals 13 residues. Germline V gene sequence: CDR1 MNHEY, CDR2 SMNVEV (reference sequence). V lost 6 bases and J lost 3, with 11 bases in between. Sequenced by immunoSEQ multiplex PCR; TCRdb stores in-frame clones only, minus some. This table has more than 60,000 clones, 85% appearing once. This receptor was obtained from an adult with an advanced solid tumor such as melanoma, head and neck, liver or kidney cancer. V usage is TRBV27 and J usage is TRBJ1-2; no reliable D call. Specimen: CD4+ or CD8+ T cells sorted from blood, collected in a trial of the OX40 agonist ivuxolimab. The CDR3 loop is CASSQGRYYGYTF. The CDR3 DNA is TGTGCCAGCAGCCAAGGCCGGTACTATGGCTACACCTTC.